This T cell receptor (beta chain) comes out of a study of T cell clonotyping in hematopoietic cell transplantation. Study conclusions and caveats: After transplant, recipient diversity fell while pathologically expanded clonotypes grew through day 180. CD4 and CD8 repertoire contributions could not be separated without sorting. Graft donor and pretransplant recipient Inverse Simpson Index values predicted broader posttransplant TCR diversity.

Stated time point: recipient sample about 28 days before transplant, after cytoreduction. Recipient blood drawn about 28 days pretransplant and days 30, 100, 180 after. Using immunoSEQ multiplex PCR, the repertoire was profiled, and TCRdb retains in-frame clones only, with some absent. Found here are tens of thousands of clones, 80% to 85% of them singletons; the top ten hold approximately 5.3%. The CDR3 totals 15 residues. With 4 bases clipped from V and 3 bases from J, the junction kept 7 bases outside the gene matches. Germline lookup yields CDR1 LNHDA and CDR2 SQIVND (reference sequence). On this clone: The antigen is undetermined.

Specimen: peripheral blood mononuclear cells, collected before stem cell transplant. The sequence derives from a man aged 55-75 years with myelodysplastic syndrome. Some clones in this sample may be carry-over from other donors' samples. This chain connects TRBV19 to TRBJ1-1; 8 bases map to TRBD1. CDR3 sequence reads: CASSTVLTGDTEAFF. CDR3 coding DNA: TGTGCCAGTAGTACCGTCTTGACAGGGGACACTGAAGCTTTCTTT.